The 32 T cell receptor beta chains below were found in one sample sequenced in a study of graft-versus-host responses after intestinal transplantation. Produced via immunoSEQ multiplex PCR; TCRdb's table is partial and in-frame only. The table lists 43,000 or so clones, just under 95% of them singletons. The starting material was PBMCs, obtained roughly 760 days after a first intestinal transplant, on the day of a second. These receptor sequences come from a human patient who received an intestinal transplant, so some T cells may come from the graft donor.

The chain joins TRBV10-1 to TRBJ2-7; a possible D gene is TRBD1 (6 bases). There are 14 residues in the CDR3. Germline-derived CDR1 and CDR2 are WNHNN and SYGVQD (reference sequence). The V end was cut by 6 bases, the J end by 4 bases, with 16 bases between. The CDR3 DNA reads TGCGCCAGCAGCTCGACAGGAAAGGATTACGAGCAGTACTTC. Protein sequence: CASSSTGKDYEQYF.

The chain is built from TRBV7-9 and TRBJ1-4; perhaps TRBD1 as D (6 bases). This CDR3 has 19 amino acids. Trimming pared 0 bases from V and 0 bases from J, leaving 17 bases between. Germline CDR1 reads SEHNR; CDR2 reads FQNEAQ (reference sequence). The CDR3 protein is CASSLATGQTFSTNEKLFF. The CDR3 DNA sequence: TGTGCCAGCAGCTTAGCTACCGGACAGACATTTTCAACTAATGAAAAACTGTTTTTT.

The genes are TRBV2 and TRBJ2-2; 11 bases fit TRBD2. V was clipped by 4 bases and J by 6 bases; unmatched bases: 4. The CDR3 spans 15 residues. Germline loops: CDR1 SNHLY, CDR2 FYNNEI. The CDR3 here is CASSARLAGPGELFF. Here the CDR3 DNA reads TGTGCCAGCAGTGCCCGACTAGCGGGACCCGGGGAGCTGTTTTTT.

In DNA, the CDR3 is TGTGCCAGCAGCTTAGAGGCAAGAATGAACACTGAAGCTTTCTTT. As protein: CASSLEARMNTEAFF. V and J are TRBV11-2 and TRBJ1-1, with D unresolved. V lost 0 bases, J lost 0 bases, and 8 bases lay in between. The length of the CDR3 is 15 residues. Germline V lookup: CDR1 SGHAT, CDR2 FQNNGV.

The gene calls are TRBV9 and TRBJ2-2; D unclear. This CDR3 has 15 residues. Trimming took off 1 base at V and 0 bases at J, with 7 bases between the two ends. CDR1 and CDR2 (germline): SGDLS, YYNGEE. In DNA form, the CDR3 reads TGTGCCAGCAGCGTACGTGGGGCGAACACCGGGGAGCTGTTTTTT. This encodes CASSVRGANTGELFF.

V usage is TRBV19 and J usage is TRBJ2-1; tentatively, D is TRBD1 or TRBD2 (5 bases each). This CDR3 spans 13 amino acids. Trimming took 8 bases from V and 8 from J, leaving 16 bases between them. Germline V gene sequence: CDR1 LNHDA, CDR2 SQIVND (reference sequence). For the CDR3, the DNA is TGTGCCAGTGTGGCACTAGGGGATCATGAGCAGTTCTTC. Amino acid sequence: CASVALGDHEQFF.

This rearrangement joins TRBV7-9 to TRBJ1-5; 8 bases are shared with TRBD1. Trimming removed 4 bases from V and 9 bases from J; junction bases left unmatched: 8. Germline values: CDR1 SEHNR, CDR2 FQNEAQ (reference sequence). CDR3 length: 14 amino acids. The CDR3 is CASSSDRDGRPQHF. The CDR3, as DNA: TGTGCCAGCAGCTCGGACAGGGATGGCCGGCCCCAGCATTTT.

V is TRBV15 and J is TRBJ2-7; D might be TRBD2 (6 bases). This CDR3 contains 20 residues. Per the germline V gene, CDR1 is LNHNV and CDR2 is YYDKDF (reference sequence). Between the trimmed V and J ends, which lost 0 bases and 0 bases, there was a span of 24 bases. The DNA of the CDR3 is TGTGCCACCAGCAGAGAGAACCCGTGGAGCGCGGAGGGGAGCTCCTACGAGCAGTACTTC. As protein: CATSRENPWSAEGSSYEQYF.

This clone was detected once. CDR3 sequence (DNA): TGCGCCAGCAGCCAAGATGACCTTTCCGGGGCGAATGAGCAGTTCTTC. The encoded protein is CASSQDDLSGANEQFF. The chain carries TRBV4-1 and TRBJ2-1; D tentatively fits TRBD1 or TRBD2 (5 bases each). CDR1 is MGHRA, CDR2 YSYEKL, per germline. Between the trimmed V and J ends, which lost 0 bases and 7 bases, there was a span of 16 bases. The CDR3 totals 16 residues.

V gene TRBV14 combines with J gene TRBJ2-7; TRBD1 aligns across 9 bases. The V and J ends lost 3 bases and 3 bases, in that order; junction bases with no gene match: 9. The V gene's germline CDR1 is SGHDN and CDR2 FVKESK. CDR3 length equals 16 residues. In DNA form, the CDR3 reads TGTGCCAGCAGCCATGTGCCCGGGACAGGGATCTACGAGCAGTACTTC. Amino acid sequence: CASSHVPGTGIYEQYF.

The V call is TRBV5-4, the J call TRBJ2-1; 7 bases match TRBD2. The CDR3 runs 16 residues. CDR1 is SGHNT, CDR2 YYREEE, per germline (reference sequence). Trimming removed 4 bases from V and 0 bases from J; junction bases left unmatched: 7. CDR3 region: CASSRAGSSSYNEQFF. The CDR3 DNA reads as TGTGCCAGCAGCAGAGCGGGGTCGAGCTCCTACAATGAGCAGTTCTTC.

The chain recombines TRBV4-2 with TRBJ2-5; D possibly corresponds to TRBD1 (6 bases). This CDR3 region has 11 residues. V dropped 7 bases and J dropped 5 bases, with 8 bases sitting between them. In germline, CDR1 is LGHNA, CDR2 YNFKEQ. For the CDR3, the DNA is TGTGCCAGCACTCAGGGGGAGACCCAGTACTTC. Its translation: CASTQGETQYF.

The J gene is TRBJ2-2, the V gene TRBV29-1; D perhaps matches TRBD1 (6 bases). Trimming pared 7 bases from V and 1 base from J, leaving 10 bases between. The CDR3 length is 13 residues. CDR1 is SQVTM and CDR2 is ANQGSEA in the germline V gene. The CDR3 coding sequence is TGCAGCGCCATGGGACAGAACACCGGGGAGCTGTTTTTT. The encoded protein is CSAMGQNTGELFF.

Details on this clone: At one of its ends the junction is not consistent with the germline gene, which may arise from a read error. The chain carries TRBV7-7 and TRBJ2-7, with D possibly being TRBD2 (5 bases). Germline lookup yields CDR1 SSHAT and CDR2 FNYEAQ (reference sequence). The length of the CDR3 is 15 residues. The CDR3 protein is CASSLGTADTYEQYF. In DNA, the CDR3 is TGTGCTAGCAGCTTAGGTACAGCGGATACCTACGAGCAGTACTTC.

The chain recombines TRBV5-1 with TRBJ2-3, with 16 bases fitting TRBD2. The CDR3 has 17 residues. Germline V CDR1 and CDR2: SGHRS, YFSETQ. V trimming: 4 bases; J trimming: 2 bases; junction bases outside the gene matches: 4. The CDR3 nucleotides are TGCGCCAGCAGCACGGGGACTAGCGGGAGGGCCACAGATACGCAGTATTTT. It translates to CASSTGTSGRATDTQYF.

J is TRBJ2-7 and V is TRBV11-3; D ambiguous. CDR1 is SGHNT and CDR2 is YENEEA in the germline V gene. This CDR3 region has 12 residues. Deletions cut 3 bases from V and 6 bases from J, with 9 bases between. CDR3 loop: CASSLGFGEQYF. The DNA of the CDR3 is TGTGCCAGCAGCTTGGGGTTTGGCGAGCAGTACTTC.

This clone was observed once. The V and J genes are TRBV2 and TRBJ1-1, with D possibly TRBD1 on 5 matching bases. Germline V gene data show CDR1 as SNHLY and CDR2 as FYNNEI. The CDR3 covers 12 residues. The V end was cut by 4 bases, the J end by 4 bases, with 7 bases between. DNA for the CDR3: TGTGCCAGCAGTGTAACAGGCACTGAAGCTTTCTTT. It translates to CASSVTGTEAFF.

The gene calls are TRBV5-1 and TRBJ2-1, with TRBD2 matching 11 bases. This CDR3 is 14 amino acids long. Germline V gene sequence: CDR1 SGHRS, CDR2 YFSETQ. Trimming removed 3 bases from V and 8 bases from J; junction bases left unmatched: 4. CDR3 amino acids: CASSSGTSGDEQFF. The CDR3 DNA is TGCGCCAGCAGCTCCGGGACTAGCGGTGATGAGCAGTTCTTC.

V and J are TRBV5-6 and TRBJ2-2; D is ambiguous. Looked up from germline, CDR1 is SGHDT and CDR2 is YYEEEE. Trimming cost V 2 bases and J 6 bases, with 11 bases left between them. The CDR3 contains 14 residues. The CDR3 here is CASSLRELAGELFF. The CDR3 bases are TGTGCCAGCAGCTTACGCGAACTGGCCGGGGAGCTGTTTTTT.

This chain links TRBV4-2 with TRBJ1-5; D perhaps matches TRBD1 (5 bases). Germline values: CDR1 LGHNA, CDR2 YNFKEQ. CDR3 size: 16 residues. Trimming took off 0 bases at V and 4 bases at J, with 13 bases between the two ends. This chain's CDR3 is CASSQEWRDQNQPQHF. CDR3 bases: TGTGCCAGCAGCCAAGAGTGGAGGGACCAAAATCAGCCCCAGCATTTT.

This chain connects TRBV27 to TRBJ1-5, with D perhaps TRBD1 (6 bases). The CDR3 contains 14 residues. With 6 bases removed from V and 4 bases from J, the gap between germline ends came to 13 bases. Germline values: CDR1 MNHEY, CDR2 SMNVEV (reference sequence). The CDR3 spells CASSHPGQNQPQHF. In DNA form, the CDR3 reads TGTGCCAGCAGCCACCCGGGACAAAATCAGCCCCAGCATTTT.

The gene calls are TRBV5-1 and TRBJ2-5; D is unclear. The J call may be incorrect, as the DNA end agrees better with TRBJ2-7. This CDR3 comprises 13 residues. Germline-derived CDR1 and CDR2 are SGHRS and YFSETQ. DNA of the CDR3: TGCGCCAGCAGTCACAAGAACGGGTACGAGCAGTACTTC. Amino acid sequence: CASSHKNGYEQYF.

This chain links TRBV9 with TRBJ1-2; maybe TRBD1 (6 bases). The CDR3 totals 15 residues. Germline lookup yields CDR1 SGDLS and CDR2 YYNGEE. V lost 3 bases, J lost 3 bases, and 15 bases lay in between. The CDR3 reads CASSDTTRGDYGYTF. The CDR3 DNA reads TGTGCCAGCAGCGACACCACAAGGGGGGACTATGGCTACACCTTC.

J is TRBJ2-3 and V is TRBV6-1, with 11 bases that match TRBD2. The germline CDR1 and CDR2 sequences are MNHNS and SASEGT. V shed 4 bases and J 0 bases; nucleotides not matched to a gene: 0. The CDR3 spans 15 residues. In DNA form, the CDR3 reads TGTGCCAGCAGTGGACTAGCGGGAAGCACAGATACGCAGTATTTT. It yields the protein CASSGLAGSTDTQYF.

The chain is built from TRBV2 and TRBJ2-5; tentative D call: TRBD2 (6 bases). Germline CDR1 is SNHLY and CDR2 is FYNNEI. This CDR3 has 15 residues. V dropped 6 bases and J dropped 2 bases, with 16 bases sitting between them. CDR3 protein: CASSRNSGSQETQYF. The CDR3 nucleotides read TGTGCCAGCAGCAGGAATAGCGGATCTCAAGAGACCCAGTACTTC.

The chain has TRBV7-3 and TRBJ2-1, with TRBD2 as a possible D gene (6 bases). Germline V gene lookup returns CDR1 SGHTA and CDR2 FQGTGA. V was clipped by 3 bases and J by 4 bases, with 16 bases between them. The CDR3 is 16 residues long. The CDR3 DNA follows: TGTGCCAGCAGCTTTCGTGGCAGGACTACTTACAATGAGCAGTTCTTC. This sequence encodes CASSFRGRTTYNEQFF.

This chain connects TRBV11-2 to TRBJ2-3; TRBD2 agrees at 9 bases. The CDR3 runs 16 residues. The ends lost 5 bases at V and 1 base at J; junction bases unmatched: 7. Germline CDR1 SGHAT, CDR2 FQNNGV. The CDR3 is CASSIRGRAGTDTQYF. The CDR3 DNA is TGTGCCAGCAGCATCCGCGGGAGGGCGGGCACAGATACGCAGTATTTT.

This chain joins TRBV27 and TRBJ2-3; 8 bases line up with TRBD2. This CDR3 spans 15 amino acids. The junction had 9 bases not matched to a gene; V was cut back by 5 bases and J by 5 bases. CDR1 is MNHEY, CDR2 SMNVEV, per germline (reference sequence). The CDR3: CASSQGAGGVDTQYF. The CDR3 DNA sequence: TGTGCCAGCAGTCAAGGGGCGGGAGGTGTAGATACGCAGTATTTT.

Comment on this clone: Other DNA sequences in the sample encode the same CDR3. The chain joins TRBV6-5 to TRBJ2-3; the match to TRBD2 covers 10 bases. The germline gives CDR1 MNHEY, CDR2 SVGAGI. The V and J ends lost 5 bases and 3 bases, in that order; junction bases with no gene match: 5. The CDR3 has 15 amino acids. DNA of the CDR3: TGTGCCAGCAGTCCATCTAGCGGGAGAACAGATACGCAGTATTTT. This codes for CASSPSSGRTDTQYF.

CDR3 nucleotides: TGTGCCAGTCTAACCGGGGATTTGGCGTATGAAAAACTGTTTTTT. This codes for CASLTGDLAYEKLFF. The chain uses TRBV6-1 and TRBJ1-4, with D unclear. Deletions cut 9 bases from V and 6 bases from J, with 20 bases between. The germline CDR1 and CDR2 sequences are MNHNS and SASEGT. This CDR3 is 15 amino acids long.

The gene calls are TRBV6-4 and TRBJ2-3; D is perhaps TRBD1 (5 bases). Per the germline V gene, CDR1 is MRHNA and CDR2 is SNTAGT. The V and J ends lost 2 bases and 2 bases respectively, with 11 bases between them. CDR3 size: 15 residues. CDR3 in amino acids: CASSDGQGDTDTQYF. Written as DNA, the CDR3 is TGTGCCAGCAGTGACGGGCAGGGCGACACAGATACGCAGTATTTT.

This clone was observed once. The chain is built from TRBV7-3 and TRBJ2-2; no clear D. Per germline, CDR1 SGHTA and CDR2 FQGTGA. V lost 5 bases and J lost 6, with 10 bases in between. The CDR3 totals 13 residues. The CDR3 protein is CASSRVTPGELFF. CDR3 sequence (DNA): TGTGCCAGCAGCCGGGTAACACCCGGGGAGCTGTTTTTT.